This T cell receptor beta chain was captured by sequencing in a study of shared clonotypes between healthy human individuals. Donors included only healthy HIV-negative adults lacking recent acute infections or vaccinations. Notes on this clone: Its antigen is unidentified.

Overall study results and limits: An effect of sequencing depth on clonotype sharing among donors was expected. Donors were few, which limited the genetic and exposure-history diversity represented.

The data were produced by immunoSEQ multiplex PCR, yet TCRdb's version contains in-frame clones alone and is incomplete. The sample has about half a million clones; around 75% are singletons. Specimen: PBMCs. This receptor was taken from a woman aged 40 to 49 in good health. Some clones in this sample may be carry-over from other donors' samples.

For the CDR3, the DNA is TGTGCCAGCAGCTTAGATCTCGGTAGCGGGAGAATCTCCGAGCAGTACTTC. Its translation is CASSLDLGSGRISEQYF. This chain uses TRBV11-2 with TRBJ2-7; 9 bases agree with TRBD2. The CDR3 is 17 residues long. J lost 6 bases, V lost 0 bases, and 12 bases had no gene match. Germline values: CDR1 SGHAT, CDR2 FQNNGV.